Below, 23 T cell receptor beta chains from the same sample are listed, as sequenced in a study of read filtering for tumor transcriptome and immune sequencing. From 350 to 500 ng of RNA, a library with molecular barcoded alpha/delta and beta/gamma adaptors was made. MiXCR was run by TCRdb on the reads, yielding one entry per CDR3 protein. This table has about 39,000 distinct CDR3 sequences, approximately 14% appearing once. Sequenced input: a population of CD138-negative cells sorted from bone marrow. All receptors derive from a donor at least 40 years old with multiple myeloma.

This clonotype was found many times. The chain carries TRBV2 and TRBJ2-7; 9 nucleotides align to TRBD2. Germline V lookup: CDR1 SNHLY, CDR2 FYNNEI. Trimming at V came to 4 bases and at J to 2 bases, leaving 3 bases not matched to a gene. The CDR3 spans 14 residues. The CDR3 region is CASSAQRGAYEQYF. For the CDR3, the DNA is TGTGCCAGCAGTGCCCAGCGGGGGGCCTACGAGCAGTACTTC.

This clonotype was seen at least ten times. DNA of the CDR3: TGTGCCAGTAGGTCCGGGACAGGGGGAGCGGAGCAGTACTTC. Its protein product is CASRSGTGGAEQYF. The rearrangement joins TRBV19 to TRBJ2-7, with 11 bases identical to TRBD1. This CDR3 has 14 amino acids. Trimming at V came to 6 bases and at J to 7 bases, leaving 8 bases not matched to a gene. Per the germline V gene, CDR1 is LNHDA and CDR2 is SQIVND (reference sequence). Variable domain in full (rest from reference TRBV19 and TRBJ2-7): DGGITQSPKYLFRKEGQNVTLSCEQNLNHDAMYWYRQDPGQGLRLIYYSQIVNDFQKGDIAEGYSVSREKKESFPLTVTSAQKNPTAFYLCASRSGTGGAEQYFGPGTRLTVT.

This clonotype was observed a single time. This clone may be a read error of a much larger clone one base away. This sequence joins TRBV4-2 and TRBJ2-3, with 7 bases lining up with TRBD2. Germline CDR1 and CDR2: LGHNA and YNFKEQ. The CDR3 covers 14 residues. This CDR3 reads CASSRLAVTDTRYF. The DNA for the CDR3 is TGCGCCAGCAGCCGACTAGCTGTCACAGATACGCGGTATTTT.

This clonotype was counted many times. The chain carries TRBV3-1 and TRBJ2-3; no clear D. Looked up from germline, CDR1 is LGHDT and CDR2 is YNNKEL (reference sequence). This CDR3 has 15 amino acids. The ends were cut back, 1 base at V and 2 bases at J, with 10 bases in the middle. The CDR3 coding sequence is TGTGCCAGCAGCCAAGGAGGCAGAGACACAGATACGCAGTATTTT. Translation gives CASSQGGRDTDTQYF.

In its sample, this clonotype was seen a few times. A much larger clone lies a single base off, so this may be a read error. CDR3 bases: TGTGCCAGCAGCCGGACAGTCAGTCCGAGCACTGAAGCTTTCTTT. Protein product: CASSRTVSPSTEAFF. V gene TRBV9 combines with J gene TRBJ1-1, with D possibly matching TRBD1 (6 bases). The CDR3 is made up of 15 amino acids. Germline V gene data show CDR1 as SGDLS and CDR2 as YYNGEE. Trimming took off 4 bases at V and 4 bases at J, with 17 bases between the two ends.

This clonotype occurred many times. The rearrangement links TRBV5-1 to TRBJ2-1, with a tentative D call TRBD2 (7 bases). V lost 3 bases and J 3 bases, leaving 13 bases between the germline ends. The germline V gene encodes CDR1 SGHRS and CDR2 YFSETQ. CDR3 length equals 15 residues. The CDR3 DNA reads as TGCGCCAGCAGCTGGGGGGGGGGCCGCTACAATGAGCAGTTCTTC. This gives the protein CASSWGGGRYNEQFF.

This clonotype was seen more than once but under ten times. The V gene is TRBV3-1, the J gene TRBJ2-5, with TRBD1 matching 8 bases. The CDR3 is 14 residues long. Unmatched junction bases numbered 4, after V lost 3 bases and J lost 4 bases. Germline V gene lookup returns CDR1 LGHDT and CDR2 YNNKEL (reference sequence). The chain's CDR3 is CASSHLDRGETQYF. DNA for the CDR3: TGTGCCAGCAGCCACCTTGACAGGGGAGAGACCCAGTACTTC.

At least ten counts were recorded for this clonotype. The chain is built from TRBV2 and TRBJ2-7; tentatively, D is TRBD2 (6 bases). Germline V gene lookup returns CDR1 SNHLY and CDR2 FYNNEI. V was shortened by 9 bases and J by 6 bases, with 12 bases between the two germline ends. There are 11 residues in the CDR3. The CDR3 sequence is CASLLAAEQYF. CDR3 sequence (DNA): TGTGCCAGTTTACTAGCAGCCGAGCAGTACTTC.

Of note for this clonotype: This likely traces to a read error, being one base from a far larger clone. V gene TRBV7-9 combines with J gene TRBJ2-3, with D maybe TRBD1 (7 bases). This CDR3 spans 15 amino acids. CDR1 SEHNR and CDR2 FQNEAQ come from the germline V gene (reference sequence). The V gene lost 4 bases and the J gene lost 3 bases, with 14 bases spanning the gap. CDR3 bases: TGTGCCAGCAGCTCTGACAGGGAGGCAACAGATACGCAGTATTTT. It encodes CASSSDREATDTQYF.

This clonotype was detected many times. The chain carries TRBV29-1 and TRBJ2-3, with D possibly matching TRBD2 (6 bases). The V end was cut by 7 bases, the J end by 2 bases, with 16 bases between. Per germline, CDR1 SQVTM and CDR2 ANQGSEA. This CDR3 is built from 14 residues. CDR3 coding DNA: TGCAGCGGGGGACTCCTGAGGTCCACAGATACGCAGTATTTT. Translation gives CSGGLLRSTDTQYF.

This clonotype was found many times. The gene calls are TRBV7-9 and TRBJ1-1; possibly TRBD1 for D (5 bases). CDR3 length equals 23 residues. V dropped 5 bases and J dropped 1 base, with 38 bases sitting between them. Looked up from germline, CDR1 is SEHNR and CDR2 is FQNEAQ (reference sequence). CDR3 amino acids: CASSPSYYRPQKRQYQRNTEAFF. In nucleotides, the CDR3 is TGTGCCAGCAGCCCTTCGTACTACCGACCCCAAAAGAGACAGTATCAGCGGAACACTGAAGCTTTCTTT.

This clonotype was counted many times. It may be a read error: a sequence one base away is much more abundant. The chain has TRBV20-1 and TRBJ2-7, with D perhaps TRBD1 or TRBD2 (5 bases each). This CDR3 is 15 amino acids long. Germline V gene sequence: CDR1 DFQATT, CDR2 SNEGSKA (reference sequence). CDR3 in DNA: TGCAGTGCTACCCCCGGGACCCGGGGCGGGTACGAGCAGAACTTC. It codes for CSATPGTRGGYEQNF.

This clonotype was detected many times. V is TRBV12-3 or TRBV12-4 and J is TRBJ2-1; 12 bases are a match to TRBD2. V lost 4 bases and J lost 5; bases outside the gene matches: 3. This CDR3 comprises 15 residues. The CDR3 reads CASSSWTSGDNEQFF. CDR3 nucleotides: TGTGCCAGCAGTTCCTGGACTAGCGGGGACAATGAGCAGTTCTTC.

This clonotype was detected ten times or more. A read error is likely, as this CDR3 ends without the conserved phenylalanine or tryptophan. It is unclear where the CDR3 begins or ends on the DNA, so no DNA is shown, and the CDR3 is as TCRdb lists it. This chain joins TRBV20-1 and TRBJ1-4. Ends included, the CDR3 has 12 residues. The germline V gene has CDR1 DFQATT and CDR2 SNEGSKA (reference sequence). The CDR3 sequence: CSATLIPQLTTA.

To note about this clonotype: A much larger clone sits a single nucleotide away, making a read error possible. The chain couples TRBV20-1 to TRBJ1-2; TRBD1 matches at 9 bases. CDR3 length equals 11 residues. Germline V gene lookup returns CDR1 DFQATT and CDR2 SNEGSKA (reference sequence). The CDR3 DNA reads TGCAGTGCCCGGACAGGGGAAGGCTGCACCTTC. It encodes CSARTGEGCTF.

This clonotype is hyperexpanded in the sample. This chain joins TRBV12-3 or TRBV12-4 and TRBJ2-1; 12 positions match TRBD2. CDR3 length: 15 residues. J lost 9 bases, V lost 6 bases, and 9 bases had no gene match. In nucleotides, the CDR3 is TGTGCCAGCAGCCCCCTAGCGGGGGGGCCCAGTGAGCAGTTCTTC. This codes for CASSPLAGGPSEQFF.

This clonotype appeared many times. The rearrangement uses TRBV27 and TRBJ2-1, with D possibly TRBD2 on 5 matching bases. CDR1 MNHEY and CDR2 SMNVEV come from the germline V gene (reference sequence). With 4 bases removed from V and 4 bases from J, the gap between germline ends came to 14 bases. This CDR3 comprises 15 residues. The CDR3 region is CASSSGLSFYNEQFF. CDR3 nucleotides: TGTGCCAGCAGTTCTGGACTTTCATTTTACAATGAGCAGTTCTTC.

This clonotype was seen a handful of times. This may arise from a read error, as a much more abundant clone is one base away. The chain carries TRBV6-6 and TRBJ2-2; D is unclear. The CDR3 runs 13 residues. V lost 6 bases and J lost 4, with 9 bases in between. CDR1 and CDR2 (germline): MNHNY, SVGAGI (reference sequence). The CDR3 spells CASSTAATGELFF. CDR3 coding DNA: TGTGCCAGCAGCACCGCAGCCACCGGGGAGCTGTTTTTT.

As for this clonotype: Since a far larger clone is one base different, this is likely a read error. The CDR3 sequence is CASSRDSQYEQFF. CDR3 nucleotide sequence: TGTGCCAGCAGCCGGGACAGCCAATACGAGCAGTTCTTC. The chain uses TRBV7-9 and TRBJ2-1; 7 nucleotides align to TRBD1. Germline V gives CDR1 SEHNR, CDR2 FQNEAQ (reference sequence). The V gene end was trimmed by 5 bases and the J gene end by 10 bases; junction bases not matched to a gene: 8. The CDR3 sequence is 13 residues long.

At least ten counts were recorded for this clonotype. The DNA of the CDR3 is TGTGCCAGTACAACCCTCGTCGGACTAGCGGGGGGACATCGCACCGGGGAGCTGTTTTTT. Residues: CASTTLVGLAGGHRTGELFF. This sequence joins TRBV19 and TRBJ2-2; 14 nucleotides align to TRBD2. The CDR3 length is 20 residues. The ends lost 7 bases at V and 4 bases at J; junction bases unmatched: 17. Per the germline V gene, CDR1 is LNHDA and CDR2 is SQIVND (reference sequence). Filled out from reference TRBV19 and TRBJ2-2, the complete variable domain reads DGGITQSPKYLFRKEGQNVTLSCEQNLNHDAMYWYRQDPGQGLRLIYYSQIVNDFQKGDIAEGYSVSREKKESFPLTVTSAQKNPTAFYLCASTTLVGLAGGHRTGELFFGEGSRLTVL.

Ten or more counts support this clonotype. The gene calls are TRBV20-1 and TRBJ2-5; perhaps D is TRBD1 or TRBD2 (5 bases each). Trimming shortened V by 2 bases and J by 5 bases, and 24 bases separated the two germline ends. The CDR3 contains 17 residues. Per the germline V gene, CDR1 is DFQATT and CDR2 is SNEGSKA (reference sequence). The chain's CDR3 is CSARSRTWRGDGETQYF. DNA of the CDR3: TGCAGTGCTAGATCTAGGACGTGGAGAGGGGACGGGGAGACCCAGTACTTC.

This clonotype was counted at least ten times. V usage is TRBV6-5 and J usage is TRBJ2-3; TRBD2 matches 7 bases. The CDR3 totals 16 residues. Unmatched junction bases numbered 7, after V lost 2 bases and J lost 2 bases. Germline lookup yields CDR1 MNHEY and CDR2 SVGAGI. The CDR3 DNA sequence: TGTGCCAGCAGTTACCAACGGGACTATATCACAGATACGCAGTATTTT. Protein: CASSYQRDYITDTQYF.

This clonotype has at least ten counts. The V call is TRBV3-1, the J call TRBJ2-1, with 7 bases that match TRBD2. The CDR3 runs to 15 residues. The germline V gene has CDR1 LGHDT and CDR2 YNNKEL (reference sequence). Germline trimming cut 4 bases from V and 2 bases from J; bases unmatched to any gene: 5. CDR3 DNA sequence: TGTGCCAGCAGCCCTCCTAGCGGCCCCTACAATGAGCAGTTCTTC. Encoded protein: CASSPPSGPYNEQFF.